The clone carrying this T cell receptor (beta chain) was recorded many times. No antigen is known for it. This CDR3 is 16 amino acids long. J was trimmed by 2 bases and V by 1 base; bases with no gene match: 4. Germline CDR1 reads SGHRS; CDR2 reads YFSETQ. Incorporated into the TCR beta cDNA libraries were unique molecular identifiers, which served to reduce PCR and sequencing biases. MiXCR was run by TCRdb on the PCR reads, yielding one entry per CDR3 protein. The sample includes 400,000 to 500,000 distinct CDR3 sequences, 35% to 45% of them seen just once. The entry originates in a study of post-analysis software for immune sequencing data. Study details: Patients had relapsing-remitting, secondary progressive or progressive-relapsing multiple sclerosis; some lacked subtype.

General study results and limits: There were roughly 5 TRBV segments more frequent in patients than controls, and TRBV5-6, TRBV5-1 and TRBV20-1 were among them.

Sequenced material: blood. The chain is built from TRBV5-1 and TRBJ2-3; 10 nucleotides align to TRBD1. The receptor was derived from a girl aged 2-9 years with multiple sclerosis. The CDR3 coding sequence is TGCGCCAGCAGCTTGTGGGACAGGGGAGTCACAGATACGCAGTATTTT. Encoded protein: CASSLWDRGVTDTQYF.